This T cell receptor (beta chain) came from a study of post-analysis software for immune sequencing data. A word on this clonotype: Its specificity is unknown.

Prepared libraries of TCR beta cDNA carried unique molecular identifiers. TCRdb re-analysed the PCR reads in MiXCR, keeping a single row per CDR3 protein. The sample has 430,000 or so distinct CDR3 sequences; about 40% are singletons. The CDR3 extends over 18 amino acids. Germline V lookup: CDR1 LGHNA, CDR2 YNFKEQ. The V segment lost 3 bases and the J segment 7 bases; nucleotides outside the gene matches: 11. Study-wide points: Relative to controls, patients had five TRBV segments at higher frequency, with TRBV5-6, TRBV5-1 and TRBV20-1 among these.

Material for sequencing was blood. The gene calls are TRBV4-2 and TRBJ2-3; 15 bases match TRBD2. This receptor was taken from a girl aged 2-10 years with multiple sclerosis. The DNA for the CDR3 is TGTGCCAGCAGCCAGGGCGTCGGGACTAGCGGGGGGTCAAATACGCAGTATTTT. Its protein is CASSQGVGTSGGSNTQYF.